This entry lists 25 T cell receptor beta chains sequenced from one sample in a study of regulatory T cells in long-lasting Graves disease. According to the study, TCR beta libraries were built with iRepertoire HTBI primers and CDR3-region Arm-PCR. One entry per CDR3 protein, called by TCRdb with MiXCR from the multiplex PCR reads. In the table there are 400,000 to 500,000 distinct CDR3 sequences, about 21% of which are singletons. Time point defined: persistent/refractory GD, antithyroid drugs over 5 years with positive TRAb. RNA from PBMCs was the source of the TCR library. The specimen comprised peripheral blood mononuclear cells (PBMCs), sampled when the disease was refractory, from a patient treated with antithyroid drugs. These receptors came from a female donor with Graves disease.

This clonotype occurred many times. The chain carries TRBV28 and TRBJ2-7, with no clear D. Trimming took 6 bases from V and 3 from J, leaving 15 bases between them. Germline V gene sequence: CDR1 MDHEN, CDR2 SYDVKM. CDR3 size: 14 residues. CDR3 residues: CASSSPGPLYEQYF. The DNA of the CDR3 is TGTGCCAGCAGCTCACCCGGGCCGCTCTACGAGCAGTACTTC.

The CDR3 DNA is TGTGCCAGCAGCTTAAGCTTACAGGGGGACCAAGAGACCCAGTACTTC. Its translation is CASSLSLQGDQETQYF. V and J are TRBV7-3 and TRBJ2-5; 8 bases fit TRBD1. CDR1 is SGHTA and CDR2 is FQGTGA in the germline V gene. After removal of 1 base from V and 0 bases from J, the junction contained 4 bases not matched to a gene. The CDR3 sequence is 16 residues long.

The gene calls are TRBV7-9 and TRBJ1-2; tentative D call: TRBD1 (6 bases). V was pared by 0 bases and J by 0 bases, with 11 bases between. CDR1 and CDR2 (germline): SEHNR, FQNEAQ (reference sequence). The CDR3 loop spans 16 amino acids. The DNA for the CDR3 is TGTGCCAGCAGCTTAGCAGGGGACACAGCTAACTATGGCTACACCTTC. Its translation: CASSLAGDTANYGYTF.

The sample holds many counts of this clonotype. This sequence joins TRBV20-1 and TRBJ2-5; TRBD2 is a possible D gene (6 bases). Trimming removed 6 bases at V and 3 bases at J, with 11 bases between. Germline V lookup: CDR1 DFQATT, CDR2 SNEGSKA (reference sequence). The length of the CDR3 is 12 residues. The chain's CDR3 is CSAGRGKETQYF. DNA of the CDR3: TGCAGTGCAGGACGGGGGAAAGAGACCCAGTACTTC.

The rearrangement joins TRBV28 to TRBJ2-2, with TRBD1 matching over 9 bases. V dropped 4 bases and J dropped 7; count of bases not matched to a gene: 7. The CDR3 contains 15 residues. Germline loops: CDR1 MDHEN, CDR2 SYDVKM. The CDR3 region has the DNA TGTGCCAGCAGTTCCTCGGGACAGGGCGTCGGGGAGCTGTTTTTT. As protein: CASSSSGQGVGELFF.

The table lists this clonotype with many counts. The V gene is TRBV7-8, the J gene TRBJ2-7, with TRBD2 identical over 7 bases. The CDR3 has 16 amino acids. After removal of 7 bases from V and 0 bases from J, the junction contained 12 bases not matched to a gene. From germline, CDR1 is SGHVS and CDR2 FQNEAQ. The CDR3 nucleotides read TGTGCCAGCACCGCCAAGGGGAGGGCCAGCTCCTACGAGCAGTACTTC. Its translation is CASTAKGRASSYEQYF.

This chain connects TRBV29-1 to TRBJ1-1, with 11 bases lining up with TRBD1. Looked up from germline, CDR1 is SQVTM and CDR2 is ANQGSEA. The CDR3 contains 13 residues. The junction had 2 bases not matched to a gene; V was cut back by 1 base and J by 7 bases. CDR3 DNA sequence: TGCAGCGTTGAAGGGACAGGGGGCCTTGAAGCTTTCTTT. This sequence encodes CSVEGTGGLEAFF.

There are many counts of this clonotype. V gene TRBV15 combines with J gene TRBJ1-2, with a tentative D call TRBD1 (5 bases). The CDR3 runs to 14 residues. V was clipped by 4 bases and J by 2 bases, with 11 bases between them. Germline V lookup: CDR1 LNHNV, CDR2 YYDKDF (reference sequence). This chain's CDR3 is CATSKAGGNYGYTF. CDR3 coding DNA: TGTGCCACCAGCAAGGCCGGGGGGAACTATGGCTACACCTTC.

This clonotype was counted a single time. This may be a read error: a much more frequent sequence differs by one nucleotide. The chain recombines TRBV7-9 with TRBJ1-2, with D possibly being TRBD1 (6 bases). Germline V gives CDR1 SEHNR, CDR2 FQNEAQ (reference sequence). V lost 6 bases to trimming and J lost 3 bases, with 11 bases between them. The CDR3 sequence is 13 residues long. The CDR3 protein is CASRPEGDYGYTF. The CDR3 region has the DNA TGTGCCAGCAGACCGGAGGGGGACTATGGCTACACCTTC.

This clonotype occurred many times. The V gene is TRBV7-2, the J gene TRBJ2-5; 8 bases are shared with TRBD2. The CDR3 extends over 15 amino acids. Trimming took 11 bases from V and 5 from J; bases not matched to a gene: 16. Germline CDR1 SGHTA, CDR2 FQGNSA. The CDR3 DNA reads TGTGCCTCCCTTCGGGGGTTAGCGGGAAGCGAGACCCAGTACTTC. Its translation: CASLRGLAGSETQYF.

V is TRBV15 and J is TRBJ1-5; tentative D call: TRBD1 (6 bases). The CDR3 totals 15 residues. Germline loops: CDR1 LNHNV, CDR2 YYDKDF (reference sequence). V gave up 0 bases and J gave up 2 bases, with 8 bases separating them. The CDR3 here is CATSRDSGGNQPQHF. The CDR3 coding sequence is TGTGCCACCAGCAGAGATTCAGGGGGCAATCAGCCCCAGCATTTT.

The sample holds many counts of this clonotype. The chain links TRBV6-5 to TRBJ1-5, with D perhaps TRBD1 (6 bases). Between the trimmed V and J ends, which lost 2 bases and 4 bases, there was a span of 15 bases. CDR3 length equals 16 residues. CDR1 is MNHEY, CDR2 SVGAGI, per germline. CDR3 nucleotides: TGTGCCAGCAGTTACCCACCCTACAGGGCAAATCAGCCCCAGCATTTT. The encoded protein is CASSYPPYRANQPQHF.

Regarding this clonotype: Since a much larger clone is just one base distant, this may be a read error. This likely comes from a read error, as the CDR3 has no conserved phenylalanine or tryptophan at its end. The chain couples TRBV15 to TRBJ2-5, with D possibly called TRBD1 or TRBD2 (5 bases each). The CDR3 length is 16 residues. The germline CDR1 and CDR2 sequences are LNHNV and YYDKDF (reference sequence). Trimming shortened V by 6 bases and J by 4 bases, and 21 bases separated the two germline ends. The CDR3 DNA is TGTGCCACCAGGGGTCCGGCGCAGGGTGGAGGAGAGACCCAGTACTCC. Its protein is CATRGPAQGGGETQYS.

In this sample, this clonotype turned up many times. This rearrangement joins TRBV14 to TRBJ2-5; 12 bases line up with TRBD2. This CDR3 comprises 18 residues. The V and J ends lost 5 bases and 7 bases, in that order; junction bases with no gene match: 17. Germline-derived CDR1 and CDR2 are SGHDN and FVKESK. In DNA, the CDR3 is TGTGCCAGCAGCGCAAGACTAGCGGGAGAGATTCAAGAACGGACCCAGTACTTC. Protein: CASSARLAGEIQERTQYF.

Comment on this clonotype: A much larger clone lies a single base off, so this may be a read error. This chain's CDR3 is CAITLERSGSFYKQYF. CDR3 DNA sequence: TGTGCCATCACTCTCGAGAGATCTGGGTCTTTCTACAAGCAGTACTTC. The V and J genes are TRBV10-3 and TRBJ2-7; unclear D gene. The CDR3 has 16 amino acids. CDR1 and CDR2 from the germline V gene are ENHRY and SYGVKD.

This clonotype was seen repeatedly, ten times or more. The CDR3 nucleotides are TGCGCCAGCAGCTCCTTCGGACAGGGCCAAGAGACCCAGTACTTC. Amino acid sequence: CASSSFGQGQETQYF. This sequence joins TRBV5-1 and TRBJ2-5; TRBD1 agrees at 8 bases. With 3 bases clipped from V and 1 base from J, the junction kept 5 bases outside the gene matches. The CDR3 consists of 15 residues. Germline V gene sequence: CDR1 SGHRS, CDR2 YFSETQ.

CDR3 nucleotides: TGTGCCAGTAGTATCCGGGGTTCGGGCAATCAGCCCCAGCATTTT. It yields the protein CASSIRGSGNQPQHF. The rearrangement uses TRBV19 and TRBJ1-5; D uncertain. The germline V gene has CDR1 LNHDA and CDR2 SQIVND (reference sequence). Trimming removed 3 bases from V and 2 bases from J, with 11 bases in between. The CDR3 is made up of 15 amino acids.

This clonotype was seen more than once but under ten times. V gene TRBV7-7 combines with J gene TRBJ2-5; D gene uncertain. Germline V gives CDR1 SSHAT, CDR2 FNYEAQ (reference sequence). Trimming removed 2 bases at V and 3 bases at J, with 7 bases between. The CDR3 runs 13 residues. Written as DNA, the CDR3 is TGTGCCAGCAGCTTACTGGACGAAGAGACCCAGTACTTC. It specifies CASSLLDEETQYF.

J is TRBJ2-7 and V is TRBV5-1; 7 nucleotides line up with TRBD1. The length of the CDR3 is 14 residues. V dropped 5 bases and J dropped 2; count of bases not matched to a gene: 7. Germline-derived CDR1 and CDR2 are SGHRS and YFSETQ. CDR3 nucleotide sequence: TGCGCCAGCAGGCCCGAGGGACAGACCTACGAGCAGTACTTC. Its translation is CASRPEGQTYEQYF.

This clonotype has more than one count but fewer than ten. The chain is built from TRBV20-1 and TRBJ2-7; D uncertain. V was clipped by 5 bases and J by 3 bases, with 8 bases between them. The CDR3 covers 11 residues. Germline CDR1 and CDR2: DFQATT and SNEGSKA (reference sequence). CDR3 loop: CSAETVYEQYF. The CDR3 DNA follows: TGCAGTGCTGAAACAGTCTACGAGCAGTACTTC.

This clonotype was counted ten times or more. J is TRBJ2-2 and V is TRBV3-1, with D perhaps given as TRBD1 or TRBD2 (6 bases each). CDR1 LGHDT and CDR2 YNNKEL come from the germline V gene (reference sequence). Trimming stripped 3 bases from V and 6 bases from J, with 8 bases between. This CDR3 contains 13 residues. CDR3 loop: CASSHGGPGELFF. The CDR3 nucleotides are TGTGCCAGCAGCCATGGGGGGCCCGGGGAGCTGTTTTTT.

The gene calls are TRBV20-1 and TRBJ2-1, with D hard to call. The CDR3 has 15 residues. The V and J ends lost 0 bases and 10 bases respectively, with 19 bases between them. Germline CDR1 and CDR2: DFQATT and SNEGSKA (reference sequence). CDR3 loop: CSARDSFGYTGEQFF. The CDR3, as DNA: TGCAGTGCTAGAGATAGTTTCGGGTACACCGGCGAGCAGTTCTTC.

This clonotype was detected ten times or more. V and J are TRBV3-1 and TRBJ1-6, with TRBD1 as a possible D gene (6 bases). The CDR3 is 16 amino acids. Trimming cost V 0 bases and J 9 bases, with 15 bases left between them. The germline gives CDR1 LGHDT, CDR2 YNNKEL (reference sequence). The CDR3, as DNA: TGTGCCAGCAGCCAAGATGGGGGCAGGGTACTTTCACCCCTCCACTTT. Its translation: CASSQDGGRVLSPLHF.

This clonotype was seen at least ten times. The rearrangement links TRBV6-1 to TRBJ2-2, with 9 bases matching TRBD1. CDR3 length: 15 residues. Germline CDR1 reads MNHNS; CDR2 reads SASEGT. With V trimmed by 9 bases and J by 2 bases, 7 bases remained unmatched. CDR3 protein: CASLQGAKNTGELFF. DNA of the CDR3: TGTGCCAGTTTACAGGGGGCTAAAAACACCGGGGAGCTGTTTTTT.

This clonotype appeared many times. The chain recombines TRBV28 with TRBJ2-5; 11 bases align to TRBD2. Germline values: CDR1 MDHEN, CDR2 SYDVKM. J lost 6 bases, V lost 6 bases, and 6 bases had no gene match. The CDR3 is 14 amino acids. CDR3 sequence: CASRLAGDGKTQYF. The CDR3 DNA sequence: TGTGCCAGCAGACTAGCGGGAGATGGAAAGACCCAGTACTTC.